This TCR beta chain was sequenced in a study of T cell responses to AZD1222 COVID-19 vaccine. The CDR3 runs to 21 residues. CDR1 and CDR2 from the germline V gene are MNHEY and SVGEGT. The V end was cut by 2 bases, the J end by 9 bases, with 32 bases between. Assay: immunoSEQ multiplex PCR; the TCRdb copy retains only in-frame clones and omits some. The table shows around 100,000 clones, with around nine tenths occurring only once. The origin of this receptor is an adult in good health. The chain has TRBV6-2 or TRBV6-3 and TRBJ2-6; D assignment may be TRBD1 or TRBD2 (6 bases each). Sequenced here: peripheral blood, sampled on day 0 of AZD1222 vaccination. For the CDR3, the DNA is TGTGCCAGCAGTTACGAAGAGGAGGGGGACCCCTCTTCCAGGACGTTCAACGTCCTGACTTTC. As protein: CASSYEEEGDPSSRTFNVLTF.